The present T cell receptor (beta chain) was sequenced within a study of blood T cell repertoires in COVID-19. The CDR3 runs 13 residues. Germline CDR1 reads SGHTA; CDR2 reads FQGTGA. V lost 1 base, J lost 8 bases, and 2 bases stayed unmatched. Original analysis: How many nucleated cells were present was estimated from reference gene primer amplification. Generated by immunoSEQ multiplex PCR, the TCRdb table keeps only in-frame clones and is missing some. From that table come the V and J calls and clone size; the DNA was used to work out D and trimming. Found here are tens of thousands of clones, approximately 80% of them singletons; the top ten hold more than 2.5%.

The chain recombines TRBV7-3 with TRBJ1-1; TRBD1 agrees at 9 bases. The sequencing sample was made of peripheral blood. The TCR originated in a man aged 50-59 years with acute or convalescent COVID-19. In DNA form, the CDR3 reads TGTGCCAGCAGCTTAAGGGACAGGGACGAAGCTTTCTTT. It encodes CASSLRDRDEAFF. Looking up the rest from reference TRBV7-3 and TRBJ1-1 gives the full variable domain: GAGVSQTPSNKVTEKGKYVELRCDPISGHTALYWYRQSLGQGPEFLIYFQGTGAADDSGLPNDRFFAVRPEGSVSTLKIQRTERGDSAVYLCASSLRDRDEAFFGQGTRLTVV.